Following are 13 T cell receptor beta chains from one sample sequenced in a study of early stage breast cancer tumors. The method was immunoSEQ multiplex PCR; TCRdb's version includes in-frame clones alone and lacks a portion of them. The sample contains around 7,900 clones, approximately 65% of which appear only once. The material sequenced was breast tumor tissue. The receptors come from a person aged 70 to 85 with breast cancer.

The V gene is TRBV2, the J gene TRBJ2-7, with 9 bases lining up with TRBD1. The V gene's germline CDR1 is SNHLY and CDR2 FYNNEI. The CDR3 runs to 14 residues. The junction had 6 bases not matched to a gene; V was cut back by 6 bases and J by 3 bases. CDR3: CASRVPGQGYEQYF. The CDR3 DNA follows: TGTGCCAGCAGGGTACCGGGACAGGGCTACGAGCAGTACTTC.

This chain joins TRBV6-5 and TRBJ2-2, with 12 bases matching TRBD2. The CDR3 consists of 16 residues. Germline lookup yields CDR1 MNHEY and CDR2 SVGAGI. Losses at the gene ends were 2 bases for V and 4 bases for J; bases not matched to a gene: 2. The CDR3 nucleotides read TGTGCCAGCAGTTACCTAGCGGGGGGGCGCACCGGGGAGCTGTTTTTT. Amino acid sequence: CASSYLAGGRTGELFF.

This clone occurred once. The chain carries TRBV28 and TRBJ1-1, with TRBD1 as a possible D gene (6 bases). The germline V and J ends were trimmed by 6 bases and 2 bases, with 16 bases remaining between them. The CDR3 sequence is 15 residues long. Germline-derived CDR1 and CDR2 are MDHEN and SYDVKM. The chain's CDR3 is CASRVQGGGNTEAFF. The CDR3 DNA reads TGTGCCAGCAGAGTACAGGGAGGGGGAAACACTGAAGCTTTCTTT.

V is TRBV19 and J is TRBJ2-5; the D gene is possibly TRBD2 (5 bases). The germline gives CDR1 LNHDA, CDR2 SQIVND (reference sequence). There are 14 residues in the CDR3. The V end was cut by 3 bases, the J end by 4 bases, with 12 bases between. The CDR3 nucleotides are TGTGCCAGTAGTATTTATGAGGGTGGAGAGACCCAGTACTTC. Protein product: CASSIYEGGETQYF.

This clone was counted between two and nine times. The V gene is TRBV2, the J gene TRBJ1-2, with a tentative D call TRBD1 (5 bases). Per the germline V gene, CDR1 is SNHLY and CDR2 is FYNNEI. The CDR3 extends over 13 amino acids. The germline V and J ends were trimmed by 3 bases and 1 base, with 6 bases remaining between them. The CDR3 is CASSDQGNYGYTF. The CDR3, as DNA: TGTGCCAGCAGTGATCAGGGTAACTATGGCTACACCTTC.

The V call is TRBV30, the J call TRBJ1-2, with 7 bases lining up with TRBD1. The CDR3 loop spans 12 amino acids. The V and J ends lost 1 base and 11 bases, in that order; junction bases with no gene match: 7. Germline V gene sequence: CDR1 GTSNPN, CDR2 SVGIG (reference sequence). The CDR3 sequence is CAWSAQTGPYTF. In DNA, the CDR3 is TGTGCCTGGAGTGCACAGACAGGGCCTTACACCTTC.

The chain is built from TRBV6-6 and TRBJ1-3; 7 bases map to TRBD1. Germline V gene data show CDR1 as MNHNY and CDR2 as SVGAGI (reference sequence). CDR3 length: 15 residues. The V segment lost 6 bases and the J segment 1 base; nucleotides outside the gene matches: 6. The CDR3 region has the DNA TGTGCCAGCAGCCGCAGGGGGAGGTCTGGAAACACCATATATTTT. It yields the protein CASSRRGRSGNTIYF.

This rearrangement joins TRBV2 to TRBJ1-1; D gene uncertain. This CDR3 has 13 amino acids. V lost 1 base and J lost 0, with 3 bases in between. Germline assignment: CDR1 SNHLY and CDR2 FYNNEI. This CDR3 reads CASSEDMNTEAFF. Here the CDR3 DNA reads TGTGCCAGCAGTGAAGACATGAACACTGAAGCTTTCTTT.

J is TRBJ2-1 and V is TRBV5-1, with 9 bases that match TRBD2. CDR3 length equals 16 residues. Germline values: CDR1 SGHRS, CDR2 YFSETQ. V was pared by 1 base and J by 3 bases, with 5 bases of the junction left unmatched. In DNA form, the CDR3 reads TGCGCCAGCAGCTTGACCCCAGCGGGGGGCTACAATGAGCAGTTCTTC. This sequence encodes CASSLTPAGGYNEQFF.

The genes are TRBV4-1 and TRBJ2-2; a possible D gene is TRBD2 (7 bases). The germline V gene has CDR1 MGHRA and CDR2 YSYEKL. CDR3 length equals 16 residues. Trimming shortened V by 4 bases and J by 2 bases, and 14 bases separated the two germline ends. CDR3 nucleotide sequence: TGCGCCAGCAGCCGAGGGGGGGGGCCAAACACCGGGGAGCTGTTTTTT. As protein: CASSRGGGPNTGELFF.

The chain recombines TRBV18 with TRBJ2-3, with 10 bases fitting TRBD1. Trimming took 4 bases from V and 6 from J; bases not matched to a gene: 7. The CDR3 is 15 amino acids. The V gene's germline CDR1 is KGHSH and CDR2 LQKENI. The CDR3 spells CASSLRTGGADTQYF. CDR3 nucleotides: TGTGCCAGCTCACTCCGGACAGGGGGAGCGGATACGCAGTATTTT. Combining the CDR3 with reference TRBV18 and TRBJ2-3 gives the whole variable domain NAGVMQNPRHLVRRRGQEARLRCSPMKGHSHVYWYRQLPEEGLKFMVYLQKENIIDESGMPKERFSAEFPKEGPSILRIQQVVRGDSAAYFCASSLRTGGADTQYFGPGTRLTVL.

The rearrangement joins TRBV6-5 to TRBJ2-7, with D tentatively TRBD2 (6 bases). Trimming pared 0 bases from V and 2 bases from J, leaving 11 bases between. The CDR3 is made up of 15 amino acids. Germline V lookup: CDR1 MNHEY, CDR2 SVGAGI. CDR3 amino acids: CASSYSIAEAYEQYF. In nucleotides, the CDR3 is TGTGCCAGCAGTTACTCGATAGCGGAAGCCTACGAGCAGTACTTC.

V gene TRBV19 combines with J gene TRBJ1-2, with TRBD1 matching 9 bases. This CDR3 comprises 14 residues. CDR1 LNHDA and CDR2 SQIVND come from the germline V gene (reference sequence). V was pared by 7 bases and J by 8 bases, with 11 bases of the junction left unmatched. The CDR3 region is CASKNTGGSGGYTF. As DNA, the CDR3 is TGTGCCAGTAAAAACACAGGGGGCTCGGGCGGCTACACCTTC.